The 16 T cell receptor beta chains below were found in one sample sequenced in a study of shared clonotypes between healthy human individuals. Naive CD8 cells lacked CD45RO, underwent positive selection for CCR7 and left out terminally differentiated effector memory CD45RA+ cells. The method was immunoSEQ multiplex PCR; TCRdb's version includes in-frame clones alone and lacks a portion of them. The sample has a few hundred thousand clones; just under 97% are singletons. The sequenced sample consisted of naive CD8+ T cells sorted from blood. The receptors originated from a woman aged 25 to 39 in good health.

The CDR3 loop is CASSEFSGRENEQFF. In nucleotides, the CDR3 is TGCGCCAGCAGTGAGTTTAGCGGGAGAGAAAATGAGCAGTTCTTC. The chain combines TRBV10-1 with TRBJ2-1; 9 bases map to TRBD2. The CDR3 has 15 amino acids. From germline, CDR1 is WNHNN and CDR2 SYGVQD (reference sequence). J was trimmed by 7 bases and V by 1 base; bases with no gene match: 5.

The CDR3 bases are TGTGCCAGCGGGCGACAAGATAGCTCCTACGAGCAGTACTTC. This encodes CASGRQDSSYEQYF. The chain employs TRBV27 and TRBJ2-5, with D unclear. The J call may be incorrect, as the DNA end agrees better with TRBJ2-7. Germline lookup yields CDR1 MNHEY and CDR2 SMNVEV (reference sequence). The CDR3 has 14 amino acids.

The V call is TRBV27, the J call TRBJ2-3; D remains unclear. The V gene's germline CDR1 is MNHEY and CDR2 SMNVEV (reference sequence). The CDR3 is 15 residues long. Trimming pared 4 bases from V and 2 bases from J, leaving 13 bases between. This CDR3 is CASSSDLTFTDTQYF. CDR3 nucleotide sequence: TGTGCCAGCAGTTCCGACCTTACCTTCACAGATACGCAGTATTTT.

This clone appeared a single time. J is TRBJ2-1 and V is TRBV20-1, with D uncertain. Germline CDR1 is DFQATT and CDR2 is SNEGSKA (reference sequence). The CDR3 covers 11 residues. Trimming left V 0 bases short and J 10 bases short, with 7 bases between. The CDR3 protein is CSARDYSEQFF. DNA for the CDR3: TGCAGTGCTAGAGATTACAGCGAGCAGTTCTTC.

Regarding this clone: The identical CDR3 is also encoded by other nucleotide sequences in the sample. V is TRBV7-8 and J is TRBJ2-7; a possible D gene is TRBD2 (6 bases). V lost 0 bases, J lost 4 bases, and 7 bases lay in between. The CDR3 has 13 amino acids. Germline loops: CDR1 SGHVS, CDR2 FQNEAQ. The CDR3 reads CASSLARGYEQYF. DNA for the CDR3: TGTGCCAGCAGCTTAGCGCGGGGATACGAGCAGTACTTC.

This rearrangement joins TRBV6-6 to TRBJ2-5, with 11 bases lining up with TRBD2. J gave up 5 bases and V 2 bases, and 4 bases lay outside the gene matches. This CDR3 spans 15 amino acids. Germline V gives CDR1 MNHNY, CDR2 SVGAGI (reference sequence). The DNA for the CDR3 is TGTGCCAGCAGTTACCACCTAGCGGGAGGCGAGACCCAGTACTTC. This codes for CASSYHLAGGETQYF.

The chain carries TRBV13 and TRBJ2-1; TRBD1 or TRBD2 may be the D gene (5 bases each). Trimming cost V 7 bases and J 8 bases, with 15 bases left between them. Looked up from germline, CDR1 is PRHDT and CDR2 is FYEKMQ (reference sequence). The CDR3 length is 13 residues. The DNA for the CDR3 is TGTGCCAGCACCCTGGGACGGGCCTATGAGCAGTTCTTC. Its translation is CASTLGRAYEQFF.

The rearrangement links TRBV5-4 to TRBJ2-3; D ambiguous. The germline gives CDR1 SGHNT, CDR2 YYREEE (reference sequence). V was shortened by 4 bases and J by 3 bases, with 3 bases between the two germline ends. CDR3 length: 11 amino acids. The CDR3 reads CASSQTDTQYF. CDR3 nucleotide sequence: TGTGCCAGCAGCCAAACAGATACGCAGTATTTT.

The chain uses TRBV4-1 and TRBJ2-2; D call uncertain. Germline values: CDR1 MGHRA, CDR2 YSYEKL. Trimming took 5 bases from V and 4 from J, leaving 11 bases between them. CDR3 length equals 14 residues. The CDR3 region has the DNA TGCGCCAGCAGCTCCCGCGCGCTCACCGGGGAGCTGTTTTTT. Translation: CASSSRALTGELFF.

The chain carries TRBV9 and TRBJ2-1, with 7 bases fitting TRBD1. The germline V gene encodes CDR1 SGDLS and CDR2 YYNGEE. There are 15 residues in the CDR3. Germline trimming cut 3 bases from V and 5 bases from J; bases unmatched to any gene: 8. CDR3 coding DNA: TGTGCCAGCAGCGCAGACATAGGGGGCGACAATGAGCAGTTCTTC. Its protein product is CASSADIGGDNEQFF. Drawing the rest from reference TRBV9 and TRBJ2-1, the complete variable domain is DSGVTQTPKHLITATGQRVTLRCSPRSGDLSVYWYQQSLDQGLQFLIQYYNGEERAKGNILERFSAQQFPDLHSELNLSSLELGDSALYFCASSADIGGDNEQFFGPGTRLTVL.

The chain's CDR3 is CASSGDRDGYEQYF. The CDR3 DNA sequence: TGTGCCAGCAGTGGCGACAGGGATGGCTACGAGCAGTACTTC. The J gene is TRBJ2-7, the V gene TRBV28; 7 nucleotides agree with TRBD1. This CDR3 is built from 14 residues. Trimming removed 5 bases from V and 3 bases from J; junction bases left unmatched: 7. Germline V CDR1 and CDR2: MDHEN, SYDVKM.

V is TRBV27 and J is TRBJ2-1; 14 bases match TRBD2. CDR1 and CDR2 (germline): MNHEY, SMNVEV (reference sequence). CDR3 length: 16 amino acids. V lost 5 bases, J lost 9 bases, and 9 bases stayed unmatched. DNA for the CDR3: TGTGCCAGCAGTCCAGGGACTAGCGGGAGCTACGGTGAGCAGTTCTTC. Translated, it gives CASSPGTSGSYGEQFF.

This sequence joins TRBV7-9 and TRBJ2-7, with D perhaps TRBD2 (6 bases). Looked up from germline, CDR1 is SEHNR and CDR2 is FQNEAQ (reference sequence). V lost 4 bases and J 2 bases, leaving 18 bases between the germline ends. This CDR3 is 16 amino acids long. The CDR3 region is CASSSNTGLNPYEQYF. CDR3 sequence (DNA): TGTGCCAGCAGCTCAAATACGGGACTTAACCCCTACGAGCAGTACTTC. Variable domain in full (rest from reference TRBV7-9 and TRBJ2-7): DTGVSQNPRHKITKRGQNVTFRCDPISEHNRLYWYRQTLGQGPEFLTYFQNEAQLEKSRLLSDRFSAERPKGSFSTLEIQRTEQGDSAMYLCASSSNTGLNPYEQYFGPGTRLTVT.

The genes are TRBV4-1 and TRBJ2-3; D may correspond to TRBD1 or TRBD2 (5 bases each). In germline, CDR1 is MGHRA, CDR2 YSYEKL. Deletions cut 8 bases from V and 2 bases from J, with 17 bases between. This CDR3 spans 15 amino acids. The CDR3 sequence is CASLPLLGVTDTQYF. CDR3 DNA sequence: TGCGCCAGCCTTCCCCTCCTGGGGGTCACAGATACGCAGTATTTT.

This chain links TRBV5-5 with TRBJ2-5; the D is unclear. The CDR3 is 13 residues long. CDR1 and CDR2 from the germline V gene are SGHKS and YYEKEE (reference sequence). Trimming left V 1 base short and J 4 bases short, with 8 bases between. This chain's CDR3 is CASSLFLGETQYF. DNA of the CDR3: TGTGCCAGCAGCTTGTTTCTTGGAGAGACCCAGTACTTC. The complete variable domain, with remaining parts taken from reference TRBV5-5 and TRBJ2-5, reads DAGVTQSPTHLIKTRGQQVTLRCSPISGHKSVSWYQQVLGQGPQFIFQYYEKEERGRGNFPDRFSARQFPNYSSELNVNALLLGDSALYLCASSLFLGETQYFGPGTRLLVL.

The J gene is TRBJ2-1, the V gene TRBV4-1; tentatively, D is TRBD2 (6 bases). V was cut by 1 base and J by 8 bases, with 12 bases left in between. CDR1 and CDR2 from the germline V gene are MGHRA and YSYEKL. The CDR3 loop spans 14 amino acids. CDR3 DNA: TGCGCCAGCAGCCAAGGGACTACCCCACATGAGCAGTTCTTC. Protein: CASSQGTTPHEQFF.